This T cell receptor beta chain was sequenced in a study of blood T cells in healthy people across ages. V gave up 4 bases and J gave up 0 bases; unmatched junction bases: 6. The germline gives CDR1 MDHEN, CDR2 SYDVKM. The CDR3 is 16 residues long. This clonotype appeared many times. With a J-beta primer mix and a sample-barcoded 5' primer, a second PCR ran 7 to 11 cycles. Sequencing of every sample gave 3 million or more CDR3-containing paired-end reads. TCRdb used MiXCR to reprocess the 5' RACE reads, holding one entry per CDR3 protein. The repertoire includes hundreds of thousands of distinct CDR3 sequences, more than 20% of them detected once, and 8.7% sits in the top ten. The same sample was also used in a study of T cells of mothers and their children. That source adds: Samples were provided by three healthy Caucasian mothers and their six children. Addition of sample barcodes and 2-4 random nucleotides occurred through the M1S primer of the second PCR.

The chain combines TRBV28 with TRBJ2-7; 10 positions match TRBD1. Input material: blood. The sequence derives from a boy aged 10-17 years in good health. The CDR3 region has the DNA TGTGCCAGCAGTTCGTACCGGGACAGGGGCTCCTACGAGCAGTACTTC. It yields the protein CASSSYRDRGSYEQYF.